One sample yielded the 10 T cell receptor beta chains listed below, sequenced in a study of Ad26.COV2.S vaccination and SARS-CoV-2 variants. As to treatment: some 19 received Ad26.COV2.S at low or high dose, single or two shots; roughly five received placebo; per-sample allocation not given. The study sampled participants on day 63 after the first vaccine or placebo injection. Sequencing used immunoSEQ multiplex PCR; TCRdb keeps in-frame clones, though not all of them. The sample holds hundreds of thousands of clones, around 93% seen once. The sample was peripheral blood, taken in a trial of Ad26.COV2.S vaccine versus placebo. The receptors here all came from a person between 18 and 60 years old who received the Ad26.COV2.S COVID-19 vaccine or a placebo.

The chain has TRBV9 and TRBJ2-3; no clear D. The germline V gene encodes CDR1 SGDLS and CDR2 YYNGEE. The V end was cut by 3 bases, the J end by 0 bases, with 2 bases between. The CDR3 runs 12 residues. The CDR3 region is CASSASTDTQYF. CDR3 bases: TGTGCCAGCAGCGCTAGCACAGATACGCAGTATTTT. Together with reference TRBV9 and TRBJ2-3, the CDR3 gives the full variable domain: DSGVTQTPKHLITATGQRVTLRCSPRSGDLSVYWYQQSLDQGLQFLIQYYNGEERAKGNILERFSAQQFPDLHSELNLSSLELGDSALYFCASSASTDTQYFGPGTRLTVL.

The gene calls are TRBV6-2 or TRBV6-3 and TRBJ1-6; no clear D gene. CDR1 is MNHEY, CDR2 SVGEGT, per germline. The CDR3 totals 15 residues. V dropped 2 bases and J dropped 8 bases, with 13 bases sitting between them. CDR3 sequence reads: CASSYVARFDSPLHF. DNA of the CDR3: TGTGCCAGCAGTTACGTGGCGCGGTTCGATTCACCCCTCCACTTT.

This chain joins TRBV6-5 and TRBJ1-1; 8 nucleotides agree with TRBD1. The germline V gene encodes CDR1 MNHEY and CDR2 SVGAGI. The V gene end was trimmed by 2 bases and the J gene end by 2 bases; junction bases not matched to a gene: 1. The CDR3 loop spans 14 amino acids. CDR3 sequence: CASSYQGANTEAFF. CDR3 bases: TGTGCCAGCAGTTACCAGGGGGCTAACACTGAAGCTTTCTTT.

As regards this clone: Other DNA sequences in the sample encode the same CDR3. The chain links TRBV5-4 to TRBJ2-1, with 8 bases lining up with TRBD2. V shed 0 bases and J 3 bases; nucleotides not matched to a gene: 5. CDR1 and CDR2 (germline): SGHNT, YYREEE (reference sequence). The CDR3 is made up of 16 amino acids. The CDR3: CASSLGGLAGYNEQFF. CDR3 DNA: TGTGCCAGCAGCTTGGGTGGACTAGCTGGCTACAATGAGCAGTTCTTC. Using reference TRBV5-4 and TRBJ2-1 for the parts outside the CDR3, the full variable domain is ETGVTQSPTHLIKTRGQQVTLRCSSQSGHNTVSWYQQALGQGPQFIFQYYREEENGRGNFPPRFSGLQFPNYSSELNVNALELDDSALYLCASSLGGLAGYNEQFFGPGTRLTVL.

V is TRBV7-6 and J is TRBJ2-5; 8 bases fit TRBD2. In germline, CDR1 is SGHVS, CDR2 FNYEAQ. The CDR3 sequence is 17 residues long. V shed 5 bases and J 4 bases; nucleotides not matched to a gene: 15. CDR3 bases: TGTGCCAGCAGCACGGTATTCGAGCGGGGGCGGCCAGAGACCCAGTACTTC. As protein: CASSTVFERGRPETQYF.

In DNA, the CDR3 is TGTGCCAGCAGCTTAGGGTACGGGGGGAGGTCTGGGGCCAACGTCCTGACTTTC. Amino acids: CASSLGYGGRSGANVLTF. V and J are TRBV7-9 and TRBJ2-6; TRBD2 matches 7 bases. CDR1 SEHNR and CDR2 FQNEAQ come from the germline V gene (reference sequence). The CDR3 is 18 residues long. J lost 1 base, V lost 1 base, and 7 bases had no gene match. Full variable domain (rest looked up from reference TRBV7-9 and TRBJ2-6): DTGVSQNPRHKITKRGQNVTFRCDPISEHNRLYWYRQTLGQGPEFLTYFQNEAQLEKSRLLSDRFSAERPKGSFSTLEIQRTEQGDSAMYLCASSLGYGGRSGANVLTFGAGSRLTVL.

V and J are TRBV4-1 and TRBJ2-3; D perhaps matches TRBD2 (6 bases). CDR1 and CDR2 (germline): MGHRA, YSYEKL. The CDR3 totals 15 residues. Trimming pared 6 bases from V and 1 base from J, leaving 14 bases between. As DNA, the CDR3 is TGCGCCAGCAGGGCTAGACTAGAGGGCACAGATACGCAGTATTTT. This gives the protein CASRARLEGTDTQYF.

This clone was detected only once. V is TRBV6-5 and J is TRBJ1-1, with a weak D call TRBD1 (5 bases). There are 12 residues in the CDR3. The ends were cut back, 2 bases at V and 7 bases at J, with 8 bases in the middle. CDR1 is MNHEY, CDR2 SVGAGI, per germline. Written as DNA, the CDR3 is TGTGCCAGCAGTTACAGGGACGGTGAAGCTTTCTTT. It specifies CASSYRDGEAFF.

The genes are TRBV28 and TRBJ2-1; 7 positions match TRBD2. This CDR3 has 16 amino acids. The J segment lost 8 bases and the V segment lost 4 bases, leaving 14 bases of the junction unmatched. The germline gives CDR1 MDHEN, CDR2 SYDVKM. Here the CDR3 DNA reads TGTGCCAGCAGTTCCCCTGGTGGGGGAGGGTCGGATGAGCAGTTCTTC. This sequence encodes CASSSPGGGGSDEQFF. Together with reference TRBV28 and TRBJ2-1, the CDR3 gives the full variable domain: DVKVTQSSRYLVKRTGEKVFLECVQDMDHENMFWYRQDPGLGLRLIYFSYDVKMKEKGDIPEGYSVSREKKERFSLILESASTNQTSMYLCASSSPGGGGSDEQFFGPGTRLTVL.

This clone was counted once. V gene TRBV2 combines with J gene TRBJ2-5, with 15 bases aligning to TRBD2. The CDR3 is made up of 20 amino acids. V dropped 6 bases and J dropped 1; count of bases not matched to a gene: 15. Germline V gives CDR1 SNHLY, CDR2 FYNNEI. This CDR3 reads CASRPPGLAGGIRGQETQYF. The CDR3 DNA reads TGTGCCAGCAGACCGCCGGGACTAGCGGGGGGAATACGAGGCCAAGAGACCCAGTACTTC.